Below are 28 T cell receptor beta chains sequenced from a single sample in a study of blood T cell repertoires in COVID-19. Some clones are missing from TCRdb's copy, which holds only in-frame ones; the method was immunoSEQ multiplex PCR. The sample consists of under 200,000 clones, around 75% of them appearing once. Sequencing was done on a sample of peripheral blood. These receptors all come from a woman aged 40 to 55 with COVID-19, enrolled during active disease.

This clone was seen more than once but under ten times. Germline is not matched at one junction end, which may reflect a read error. The CDR3 is CASSERYYGQYF. The CDR3 DNA reads as TGTGCCAGCAGTGAAAGGTACTACGGGCAGTACTTC. The V call is TRBV6-1, the J call TRBJ2-7; no firm D call. The germline V gene has CDR1 MNHNS and CDR2 SASEGT. This CDR3 is built from 12 residues.

The chain is built from TRBV5-4 and TRBJ1-6; D might be TRBD1 (5 bases). This CDR3 region has 14 residues. V was trimmed by 2 bases and J by 7 bases, leaving 10 bases between them. CDR1 SGHNT and CDR2 YYREEE come from the germline V gene (reference sequence). The chain's CDR3 is CASSLGDRNSPLHF. The CDR3, as DNA: TGTGCCAGCAGCTTAGGGGATCGGAATTCACCCCTCCACTTT.

J is TRBJ1-1 and V is TRBV20-1; 9 bases agree with TRBD1. This CDR3 spans 15 amino acids. V dropped 3 bases and J dropped 1; count of bases not matched to a gene: 6. Germline CDR1 reads DFQATT; CDR2 reads SNEGSKA (reference sequence). In DNA, the CDR3 is TGCAGTGCTAGTACACAGGGGGCGAGGAACACTGAAGCTTTCTTT. It encodes CSASTQGARNTEAFF.

This CDR3 reads CASSQGTQGWSPLHF. The CDR3 nucleotides are TGCGCCAGCAGCCAAGGTACCCAGGGCTGGTCACCCCTCCACTTT. J is TRBJ1-6 and V is TRBV4-3, with D tentatively TRBD1 (5 bases). The CDR3 spans 15 residues. The V end was cut by 1 base, the J end by 10 bases, with 14 bases between. Germline CDR1 LGHNA, CDR2 YSLEER.

The V call is TRBV30, the J call TRBJ1-1; 7 bases fit TRBD1. This CDR3 region has 15 residues. The V gene's germline CDR1 is GTSNPN and CDR2 SVGIG (reference sequence). The ends lost 1 base at V and 1 base at J; junction bases unmatched: 6. CDR3 protein: CAWSAVQGSNTEAFF. As DNA, the CDR3 is TGTGCCTGGAGTGCAGTACAGGGGTCGAACACTGAAGCTTTCTTT.

The rearrangement uses TRBV6-5 and TRBJ2-2; 8 bases line up with TRBD2. Losses at the gene ends were 6 bases for V and 8 bases for J; bases not matched to a gene: 5. Germline CDR1 is MNHEY and CDR2 is SVGAGI. The CDR3 is made up of 13 amino acids. CDR3 loop: CASRRGARGELFF. CDR3 coding DNA: TGTGCCAGCAGGCGGGGGGCCAGGGGGGAGCTGTTTTTT.

The chain carries TRBV18 and TRBJ2-7; TRBD2 is a possible D gene (6 bases). CDR3 size: 15 residues. V lost 1 base to trimming and J lost 4 bases, with 14 bases between them. The germline V gene encodes CDR1 KGHSH and CDR2 LQKENI. The CDR3 loop is CASSPLTTAGYEQYF. CDR3 DNA: TGTGCCAGCTCACCACTGACAACTGCGGGGTACGAGCAGTACTTC.

CDR3 sequence (DNA): TGCGCCAGCAGCTATTCCGTAGTGGCAGGGGACCTTTCTACCCAGTACTTC. It encodes CASSYSVVAGDLSTQYF. V is TRBV4-1 and J is TRBJ2-5, with D perhaps TRBD1 (6 bases). With 5 bases removed from V and 8 bases from J, the gap between germline ends came to 27 bases. CDR1 and CDR2 (germline): MGHRA, YSYEKL. CDR3 size: 17 residues.

This clone turned up a few times. The chain combines TRBV5-1 with TRBJ2-3; D perhaps matches TRBD2 (6 bases). Germline CDR1 and CDR2: SGHRS and YFSETQ. There are 19 residues in the CDR3. V lost 0 bases, J lost 2 bases, and 22 bases lay in between. The CDR3 region has the DNA TGCGCCAGCAGCTTGGAATTTAAAAGTAGCGGAGGGATCACAGATACGCAGTATTTT. Residues: CASSLEFKSSGGITDTQYF.

The V call is TRBV7-2, the J call TRBJ2-1, with 8 positions matching TRBD2. The V and J ends lost 5 bases and 9 bases, in that order; junction bases with no gene match: 12. In germline, CDR1 is SGHTA, CDR2 FQGNSA. There are 15 residues in the CDR3. CDR3 coding DNA: TGTGCCAGCAGCCCTGACCCCGGGAGGGGGTTTGAGCAGTTCTTC. Its protein is CASSPDPGRGFEQFF. The variable domain in full, with the rest retrieved from reference TRBV7-2 and TRBJ2-1, is GAGVSQSPSNKVTEKGKDVELRCDPISGHTALYWYRQSLGQGLEFLIYFQGNSAPDKSGLPSDRFSAERTGGSVSTLTIQRTQQEDSAVYLCASSPDPGRGFEQFFGPGTRLTVL.

This clone was recorded only once. The gene calls are TRBV29-1 and TRBJ1-1; TRBD1 agrees at 9 bases. This CDR3 region has 12 residues. Trimming took 7 bases from V and 9 from J; bases not matched to a gene: 9. Germline CDR1 SQVTM, CDR2 ANQGSEA. The CDR3 spells CSARQGDEKAFF. Here the CDR3 DNA reads TGCAGCGCTCGACAGGGGGACGAAAAAGCTTTCTTT.

V and J are TRBV2 and TRBJ2-5; 10 bases are shared with TRBD2. Germline CDR1 reads SNHLY; CDR2 reads FYNNEI. The CDR3 covers 15 residues. J lost 5 bases, V lost 5 bases, and 8 bases had no gene match. This CDR3 is CASSLAGGLRETQYF. The DNA of the CDR3 is TGTGCCAGCAGTTTAGCGGGGGGCTTGCGGGAGACCCAGTACTTC.

The V gene is TRBV5-1, the J gene TRBJ1-1; tentatively, D is TRBD1 (5 bases). Trimming stripped 1 base from V and 4 bases from J, with 11 bases between. This CDR3 has 14 residues. The germline CDR1 and CDR2 sequences are SGHRS and YFSETQ. CDR3 loop: CASSLRGISTEAFF. As DNA, the CDR3 is TGCGCCAGCAGCTTGCGGGGGATAAGCACTGAAGCTTTCTTT.

The chain links TRBV5-5 to TRBJ2-7; TRBD1 aligns across 8 bases. After removal of 1 base from V and 1 base from J, the junction contained 10 bases not matched to a gene. From germline, CDR1 is SGHKS and CDR2 YYEKEE (reference sequence). CDR3 length: 17 residues. The CDR3 loop reads CASSLNLETGVSYEQYF. CDR3 nucleotides: TGTGCCAGCAGCTTGAATCTCGAGACAGGGGTTTCCTACGAGCAGTACTTC.

The CDR3 loop reads CASSLWASGEYTDTQYF. The CDR3 DNA reads TGTGCCAGCAGCTTATGGGCTAGCGGGGAGTACACAGATACGCAGTATTTT. The V gene is TRBV7-8, the J gene TRBJ2-3, with TRBD2 matching over 9 bases. Germline CDR1 reads SGHVS; CDR2 reads FQNEAQ. V shed 2 bases and J 2 bases; nucleotides not matched to a gene: 8. The CDR3 runs 17 residues.

This clone has just one count. The J gene is TRBJ1-2, the V gene TRBV7-6, with TRBD1 matching over 7 bases. V gave up 4 bases and J gave up 0 bases; unmatched junction bases: 11. The CDR3 length is 17 residues. Germline V gene sequence: CDR1 SGHVS, CDR2 FNYEAQ. The CDR3 DNA is TGTGCCAGCAGCTCAGCGACAGGGCAGTTAGCTAACTATGGCTACACCTTC. Protein: CASSSATGQLANYGYTF.

This chain uses TRBV7-6 with TRBJ2-1; D is possibly TRBD1 (5 bases). Germline CDR1 is SGHVS and CDR2 is FNYEAQ. V lost 0 bases, J lost 0 bases, and 15 bases lay in between. This CDR3 is built from 18 residues. Here the CDR3 reads CASSLALRGSASYNEQFF. The CDR3 bases are TGTGCCAGCAGCTTAGCGTTAAGGGGCAGTGCCTCCTACAATGAGCAGTTCTTC.

Only one count was recorded for this clone. This rearrangement joins TRBV14 to TRBJ2-1; 8 nucleotides match TRBD2. CDR3 size: 14 residues. Germline lookup yields CDR1 SGHDN and CDR2 FVKESK. With V trimmed by 3 bases and J by 9 bases, 7 bases remained unmatched. CDR3 loop: CASSQVAGPSEQFF. DNA for the CDR3: TGTGCCAGCAGCCAGGTAGCGGGACCTAGTGAGCAGTTCTTC.

V gene TRBV3-1 (or the pseudogene TRBV3-2) combines with J gene TRBJ1-1; D gene ambiguous. The ends were cut back, 1 base at V and 8 bases at J, with 8 bases in the middle. The CDR3 has 12 amino acids. Per the germline V gene, CDR1 is LGHDT and CDR2 is YNNKEL (reference sequence). CDR3 bases: TGTGCCAGCAGCCAAGCAGGAATCGAAGCTTTCTTT. This gives the protein CASSQAGIEAFF.

The chain uses TRBV5-1 and TRBJ2-1; TRBD2 aligns across 14 bases. Germline CDR1 SGHRS, CDR2 YFSETQ. Trimming took 4 bases from V and 5 from J; bases not matched to a gene: 8. The CDR3 is 17 residues long. The DNA for the CDR3 is TGCGCCAGCAGCCCAGGGACTAGCGGGAGCGTCGACAATGAGCAGTTCTTC. As protein: CASSPGTSGSVDNEQFF. The variable domain in full, with the rest retrieved from reference TRBV5-1 and TRBJ2-1, is KAGVTQTPRYLIKTRGQQVTLSCSPISGHRSVSWYQQTPGQGLQFLFEYFSETQRNKGNFPGRFSGRQFSNSRSEMNVSTLELGDSALYLCASSPGTSGSVDNEQFFGPGTRLTVL.

The chain uses TRBV11-2 and TRBJ1-2; 7 bases align to TRBD1. The ends lost 4 bases at V and 3 bases at J; junction bases unmatched: 5. The CDR3 is made up of 14 amino acids. CDR1 and CDR2 from the germline V gene are SGHAT and FQNNGV. The chain's CDR3 is CASSSTGYYYGYTF. The DNA of the CDR3 is TGTGCCAGCAGCTCGACAGGGTACTACTATGGCTACACCTTC.

This chain connects TRBV6-6 to TRBJ1-5, with 7 nucleotides matching TRBD1. This CDR3 contains 17 residues. V lost 5 bases and J lost 0; bases outside the gene matches: 10. Germline assignment: CDR1 MNHNY and CDR2 SVGAGI (reference sequence). CDR3 loop: CASSPSAPGGSNQPQHF. CDR3 bases: TGTGCCAGCAGTCCCTCGGCCCCAGGGGGTAGCAATCAGCCCCAGCATTTT.

CDR3: CASDRVGTGELFF. CDR3 DNA sequence: TGTGCCAGCGACAGGGTGGGCACCGGGGAGCTGTTTTTT. The rearrangement links TRBV3-1 (or the pseudogene TRBV3-2) to TRBJ2-2; 7 nucleotides line up with TRBD1. Looked up from germline, CDR1 is LGHDT and CDR2 is YNNKEL (reference sequence). V was clipped by 8 bases and J by 4 bases; unmatched bases: 4. This CDR3 is 13 amino acids long.

The chain carries TRBV20-1 and TRBJ2-3; D unresolved. This CDR3 has 11 residues. The V and J ends lost 3 bases and 1 base respectively, with 2 bases between them. Germline values: CDR1 DFQATT, CDR2 SNEGSKA (reference sequence). CDR3 sequence (DNA): TGCAGTGCTAGCGGCACAGATACGCAGTATTTT. Translation: CSASGTDTQYF.

The chain links TRBV30 to TRBJ2-7; 14 bases fit TRBD2. V lost 7 bases to trimming and J lost 4 bases; unmatched junction nucleotides: 6. Looked up from germline, CDR1 is GTSNPN and CDR2 is SVGIG (reference sequence). CDR3 size: 14 residues. The CDR3 protein is CAYTRLAGGYEQYF. CDR3 nucleotides: TGTGCCTACACCCGACTAGCGGGAGGGTACGAGCAGTACTTC.

The V and J genes are TRBV9 and TRBJ2-7, with TRBD1 matching over 11 bases. The length of the CDR3 is 16 residues. Trimming removed 4 bases from V and 5 bases from J; junction bases left unmatched: 11. From germline, CDR1 is SGDLS and CDR2 YYNGEE. The CDR3 sequence: CASSPHTGTGGDEQYF. In nucleotides, the CDR3 is TGTGCCAGCAGCCCCCATACCGGGACAGGGGGTGACGAGCAGTACTTC. The full variable domain, completed using reference TRBV9 and TRBJ2-7, is DSGVTQTPKHLITATGQRVTLRCSPRSGDLSVYWYQQSLDQGLQFLIQYYNGEERAKGNILERFSAQQFPDLHSELNLSSLELGDSALYFCASSPHTGTGGDEQYFGPGTRLTVT.

Note on this clone: The identical CDR3 is also encoded by other nucleotide sequences in the sample. CDR3 amino acids: CASSLGQGAGNTEAFF. The CDR3, as DNA: TGTGCCAGCAGCTTGGGACAGGGGGCAGGGAACACTGAAGCTTTCTTT. This chain links TRBV5-6 with TRBJ1-1; 10 positions agree with TRBD1. The CDR3 is 16 residues long. CDR1 is SGHDT and CDR2 is YYEEEE in the germline V gene. The V segment lost 0 bases and the J segment 1 base; nucleotides outside the gene matches: 3.

This chain joins TRBV5-1 and TRBJ2-7, with TRBD1 matching 7 bases. Germline V gives CDR1 SGHRS, CDR2 YFSETQ. This CDR3 region has 15 residues. V shed 0 bases and J 6 bases; nucleotides not matched to a gene: 9. For the CDR3, the DNA is TGCGCCAGCAGCTTGGCCGTACAGGGGACGGGCGAGCAGTACTTC. Amino acid sequence: CASSLAVQGTGEQYF.